This T cell receptor (beta chain) was sequenced for a study of response to subunit inactivated influenza vaccine. Study outcomes and limitations: The authors suggested that every seasonal influenza vaccination recruits few new T cells.

From germline, CDR1 is MDHEN and CDR2 SYDVKM. CDR3 length equals 14 residues. V lost 7 bases, J lost 3 bases, and 13 bases lay in between. This clonotype was seen more than once but under ten times. Its antigen is unidentified. Via MiXCR, TCRdb re-called the RT-PCR reads, giving one row per CDR3 protein. The data hold roughly 790,000 distinct CDR3 sequences, with approximately 21% observed a single time. Sequencing was performed on PBMCs from blood, taken 4 to 6 days after vaccination. This sequence joins TRBV28 and TRBJ1-5; the D gene is possibly TRBD1 (5 bases). This sequence was found in a man in his fifties who received an inactivated influenza vaccine. The DNA for the CDR3 is TGTGCCAGCAATGGGGTCAGGGTCAATCAGCCCCAGCATTTT. Amino acids: CASNGVRVNQPQHF.